This T cell receptor (beta chain) derives from a study of cytomegalovirus exposure and HLA in healthy donors. Findings and caveats of the study: It was assumed in the presence/absence analyses that sequencing depth was roughly uniform across donors. The productive fraction for most TCR beta V segments was about 87% or about 30% in an earlier analysis.

PCR amplification relied on 60 Vbeta primers (plus 13 Jbeta primers). Method: immunoSEQ multiplex PCR; TCRdb's copy keeps in-frame clones and lacks some. Of roughly 120,000 clones in the sample, approximately 81% are singletons; the top ten hold about 2%. Of note for this clone: Its target is not known.

This TCR was recovered from a man aged 18 to 29 in good health and CMV-seronegative. The sample taken for sequencing was PBMCs.

The CDR3 here is CASSHPGQGDGYTF. CDR3 bases: TGTGCCAGCAGCCATCCGGGACAGGGGGATGGCTACACCTTC. The genes are TRBV4-2 and TRBJ1-2; TRBD1 agrees at 11 bases. CDR3 length: 14 residues. Unmatched junction bases numbered 3, after V lost 3 bases and J lost 6 bases. CDR1 and CDR2 from the germline V gene are LGHNA and YNFKEQ.